These 32 T cell receptor beta chains were sequenced from one sample in a study of blood T cells in healthy people across ages. Combining a sample-barcoded 5' primer with a J-beta primer mix, a second PCR ran for roughly 6 to 11 cycles. Using its own MiXCR run on the 5' RACE reads, TCRdb lists one record per CDR3 protein. The table shows hundreds of thousands of distinct CDR3 sequences, with around 52% occurring only once. The sequenced sample consisted of blood. The receptors were gathered from a woman older than 75 in good health.

This rearrangement joins TRBV28 to TRBJ2-1; TRBD2 matches at 12 bases. This CDR3 has 16 amino acids. CDR1 is MDHEN and CDR2 is SYDVKM in the germline V gene. V shed 7 bases and J 8 bases; nucleotides not matched to a gene: 12. The CDR3 loop reads CASKPPRLAGVHEQFF. The CDR3 coding sequence is TGTGCCAGCAAACCCCCTAGACTAGCGGGAGTACATGAGCAGTTCTTC.

The chain is built from TRBV20-1 and TRBJ1-1; D is undetermined. The CDR3 runs 12 residues. V lost 0 bases to trimming and J lost 12 bases, with 14 bases between them. Germline CDR1 DFQATT, CDR2 SNEGSKA (reference sequence). The CDR3 protein is CSAREGFGGPFF. The DNA of the CDR3 is TGCAGTGCTAGAGAGGGGTTCGGCGGGCCTTTCTTT.

The chain has TRBV6-6 and TRBJ1-4; 7 bases agree with TRBD1. The germline gives CDR1 MNHNY, CDR2 SVGAGI (reference sequence). Unmatched junction bases numbered 7, after V lost 7 bases and J lost 2 bases. This CDR3 has 15 residues. CDR3 loop: CASKGPGQTNEKLFF. CDR3 coding DNA: TGTGCCAGCAAGGGACCGGGACAGACTAATGAAAAACTGTTTTTT.

This chain joins TRBV27 and TRBJ1-1; possible D gene TRBD1, 6 bases. Trimming cost V 4 bases and J 0 bases, with 9 bases left between them. This CDR3 is built from 14 residues. From germline, CDR1 is MNHEY and CDR2 SMNVEV (reference sequence). CDR3 in amino acids: CASSWQGMNTEAFF. CDR3 sequence (DNA): TGTGCCAGCAGTTGGCAGGGGATGAACACTGAAGCTTTCTTT.

The table lists this clonotype with many counts. The chain is built from TRBV7-9 and TRBJ2-7; TRBD2 might be the D (5 bases). The CDR3 covers 15 residues. Trimming removed 3 bases at V and 7 bases at J, with 19 bases between. Germline V gene data show CDR1 as SEHNR and CDR2 as FQNEAQ (reference sequence). CDR3 coding DNA: TGTGCCAGCAGCTTGTGGAGGCAGTCTTCGCGGGAGCAGTACTTC. Translation gives CASSLWRQSSREQYF.

The gene calls are TRBV29-1 and TRBJ1-3; D gene uncertain. The CDR3 is 14 residues long. The germline CDR1 and CDR2 sequences are SQVTM and ANQGSEA. The V and J ends lost 1 base and 0 bases respectively, with 7 bases between them. DNA for the CDR3: TGCAGCGTTGAAGTTGGCAGCTCTGGAAACACCATATATTTT. Translation: CSVEVGSSGNTIYF. The entire variable domain, with the rest obtained from reference TRBV29-1 and TRBJ1-3, is as follows: SAVISQKPSRDICQRGTSLTIQCQVDSQVTMMFWYRQQPGQSLTLIATANQGSEATYESGFVIDKFPISRPNLTFSTLTVSNMSPEDSSIYLCSVEVGSSGNTIYFGEGSWLTVV.

The V and J genes are TRBV4-3 and TRBJ2-1; D may match TRBD1 or TRBD2 (5 bases each). The CDR3 loop spans 13 amino acids. Per germline, CDR1 LGHNA and CDR2 YSLEER. Trimming left V 3 bases short and J 6 bases short, with 9 bases between. The CDR3 loop is CASSHIGGNEQFF. CDR3 DNA: TGCGCCAGCAGCCATATTGGGGGCAATGAGCAGTTCTTC.

The rearrangement joins TRBV29-1 to TRBJ2-5; TRBD2 agrees at 8 bases. There are 12 residues in the CDR3. The trim removed 6 bases at V and 4 bases at J, leaving 4 bases unmatched. Germline V gene data show CDR1 as SQVTM and CDR2 as ANQGSEA. The CDR3 loop is CSVGTRRETQYF. CDR3 in DNA: TGCAGCGTAGGGACTAGGAGAGAGACCCAGTACTTC.

The V call is TRBV27, the J call TRBJ2-5; D may correspond to TRBD1 or TRBD2 (5 bases each). CDR1 MNHEY and CDR2 SMNVEV come from the germline V gene (reference sequence). The CDR3 loop spans 15 amino acids. V lost 0 bases and J 3 bases, leaving 11 bases between the germline ends. CDR3 loop: CASSLSGTLKETQYF. The CDR3, as DNA: TGTGCCAGCAGTTTATCGGGGACCTTAAAAGAGACCCAGTACTTC.

This clonotype was seen only a few times. This chain uses TRBV20-1 with TRBJ1-1; D perhaps matches TRBD1 (5 bases). Germline CDR1 DFQATT, CDR2 SNEGSKA (reference sequence). The CDR3 has 12 amino acids. V lost 0 bases and J 6 bases, leaving 8 bases between the germline ends. CDR3 in amino acids: CSARDRAAEAFF. The CDR3 DNA reads TGCAGTGCTAGAGACAGGGCCGCTGAAGCTTTCTTT.

The chain has TRBV4-3 and TRBJ1-4; D is undetermined. The germline gives CDR1 LGHNA, CDR2 YSLEER. The CDR3 covers 15 residues. The V gene lost 0 bases and the J gene lost 8 bases, with 13 bases spanning the gap. The CDR3 coding sequence is TGCGCCAGCAGCCAAGATGTACGTCCGAGGGAAAAACTGTTTTTT. It specifies CASSQDVRPREKLFF.

This clonotype was observed at least ten times. The J gene is TRBJ2-4, the V gene TRBV5-1; D may match TRBD1 or TRBD2 (5 bases each). V was shortened by 7 bases and J by 3 bases, with 17 bases between the two germline ends. CDR1 is SGHRS, CDR2 YFSETQ, per germline. The CDR3 loop spans 15 amino acids. The CDR3 spells CASGEGPRGKNIQYF. CDR3 sequence (DNA): TGCGCCAGCGGCGAGGGGCCGAGGGGCAAAAACATTCAGTACTTC.

V is TRBV25-1 and J is TRBJ2-1; D unresolved. From germline, CDR1 is MGHDK and CDR2 SYGVNS. CDR3 length equals 13 residues. V lost 7 bases, J lost 4 bases, and 11 bases lay in between. The CDR3 sequence is CASTTPNYNEQFF. CDR3 nucleotide sequence: TGTGCCAGCACGACCCCCAATTACAATGAGCAGTTCTTC.

Turning to this clonotype: At one boundary the junction diverges from the germline segment, which might be a read error. The chain joins TRBV7-2 to TRBJ2-4, with D tentatively TRBD1 (6 bases). This CDR3 is 14 amino acids long. The germline V gene has CDR1 SGHTA and CDR2 FQGNSA. The CDR3, as DNA: TGTGCCAGCAGCCAAGACAGGACCAAAAACAGTCAGTACTTC. It specifies CASSQDRTKNSQYF.

This chain links TRBV10-1 with TRBJ2-1, with D perhaps TRBD2 (6 bases). Germline V CDR1 and CDR2: WNHNN, SYGVQD (reference sequence). The length of the CDR3 is 15 residues. V lost 2 bases to trimming and J lost 3 bases, with 11 bases between them. CDR3 coding DNA: TGCGCCAGCAGTGAGCGGGAGCAGGGCTACAATGAGCAGTTCTTC. Protein: CASSEREQGYNEQFF.

The gene calls are TRBV12-3 or TRBV12-4 and TRBJ2-7; 7 positions match TRBD2. This CDR3 spans 16 amino acids. Trimming took 5 bases from V and 7 from J; bases not matched to a gene: 17. CDR3: CASSPRGSGVHNEQYF. CDR3 bases: TGTGCCAGCAGTCCCCGGGGGAGCGGGGTTCACAATGAGCAGTACTTC.

This chain joins TRBV10-3 and TRBJ1-6; D is unclear. The ends were cut back, 4 bases at V and 7 bases at J, with 5 bases in the middle. Germline values: CDR1 ENHRY, CDR2 SYGVKD. The CDR3 runs 12 residues. CDR3 bases: TGTGCCATCAGTGGGAACAATTCACCCCTCCACTTT. This translates into CAISGNNSPLHF.

This clonotype was counted a few times. The J gene is TRBJ2-7, the V gene TRBV2, with 10 positions matching TRBD1. V shed 7 bases and J 1 base; nucleotides not matched to a gene: 4. Germline CDR1 reads SNHLY; CDR2 reads FYNNEI. The CDR3 length is 14 residues. The CDR3 region is CASIRDRGSYEQYF. The CDR3 coding sequence is TGTGCCAGCATCCGGGACAGGGGTTCCTACGAGCAGTACTTC.

This clonotype has just a few counts. This chain joins TRBV29-1 and TRBJ2-4; 11 nucleotides line up with TRBD1. The germline gives CDR1 SQVTM, CDR2 ANQGSEA. Losses at the gene ends were 5 bases for V and 13 bases for J; bases not matched to a gene: 10. The CDR3 extends over 13 amino acids. Here the CDR3 reads CSVQGDRGVRQYF. CDR3 DNA sequence: TGCAGCGTTCAAGGGGACAGGGGGGTTCGGCAGTACTTC.

The chain carries TRBV5-1 and TRBJ2-7; 7 nucleotides align to TRBD1. This CDR3 is built from 15 residues. J gave up 1 base and V 4 bases, and 8 bases lay outside the gene matches. Germline V gene data show CDR1 as SGHRS and CDR2 as YFSETQ. The CDR3 spells CASSGKETGSYEQYF. The CDR3 bases are TGCGCCAGCAGCGGGAAGGAGACAGGGTCCTACGAGCAGTACTTC.

This clonotype has at least ten counts. V and J are TRBV4-1 and TRBJ2-1; 11 bases fit TRBD1. The V gene's germline CDR1 is MGHRA and CDR2 YSYEKL. This CDR3 contains 16 residues. Trimming removed 4 bases from V and 7 bases from J; junction bases left unmatched: 9. The CDR3, as DNA: TGCGCCAGCAGCCGTGTAGGACAGGGGGCGCGAAATGAGCAGTTCTTC. It codes for CASSRVGQGARNEQFF.

Concerning this clonotype itself: A much more abundant neighbour one base away suggests this may be a read error. The chain carries TRBV4-1 and TRBJ2-7; a possible D gene is TRBD1 (7 bases). The length of the CDR3 is 14 residues. The germline V gene has CDR1 MGHRA and CDR2 YSYEKL. CDR3 protein: CACSQRQGLYEQYF. The CDR3 region has the DNA TGCGCCTGCAGCCAGCGACAGGGACTTTACGAGCAGTACTTC.

There are a few counts of this clonotype. Possible read error: a much larger clone is one base away. The V gene is TRBV10-3, the J gene TRBJ1-2; TRBD1 matches at 7 bases. With V trimmed by 2 bases and J by 4 bases, 4 bases remained unmatched. This CDR3 has 14 amino acids. Germline V CDR1 and CDR2: ENHRY, SYGVKD. CDR3 sequence reads: CAISEAGTVYGYTF. The CDR3 coding sequence is TGTGCCATCAGTGAGGCGGGGACAGTCTATGGCTACACCTTC.

A single count supports this clonotype. One junction end does not reproduce the germline sequence, and a read error may be involved. The chain links TRBV20-1 to TRBJ2-3, with 11 bases lining up with TRBD2. Germline V gene data show CDR1 as DFQATT and CDR2 as SNEGSKA (reference sequence). This CDR3 is 14 amino acids long. CDR3 nucleotide sequence: TGCAGTGCTTTTAGCGGGGGGGCCACACATACGCAGTATTTT. This encodes CSAFSGGATHTQYF.

The V gene is TRBV29-1, the J gene TRBJ2-5, with 10 bases aligning to TRBD1. V shed 7 bases, J shed 4 bases, and the junction held 6 bases outside the gene matches. This CDR3 has 13 amino acids. CDR1 is SQVTM and CDR2 is ANQGSEA in the germline V gene. The CDR3 spells CSGGRDRGETQYF. DNA for the CDR3: TGCAGCGGTGGCCGGGACAGGGGAGAGACCCAGTACTTC. The full variable domain, with the rest looked up from reference TRBV29-1 and TRBJ2-5, is SAVISQKPSRDICQRGTSLTIQCQVDSQVTMMFWYRQQPGQSLTLIATANQGSEATYESGFVIDKFPISRPNLTFSTLTVSNMSPEDSSIYLCSGGRDRGETQYFGPGTRLLVL.

Points on this clonotype: A much larger clone lies a single base off, so this may be a read error. In DNA form, the CDR3 reads TGTGCCAGCAGCTCCCAAGGGGGCCTAAGCTCCTACAAGCAGTACTTC. Translating it yields CASSSQGGLSSYKQYF. The V gene is TRBV7-9, the J gene TRBJ2-5; 7 positions agree with TRBD1. Trimming cost V 4 bases and J 11 bases; bases outside gene matches: 19. CDR1 SEHNR and CDR2 FQNEAQ come from the germline V gene (reference sequence). The CDR3 is 16 amino acids. Full variable domain (missing parts from reference TRBV7-9 and TRBJ2-5): DTGVSQNPRHKITKRGQNVTFRCDPISEHNRLYWYRQTLGQGPEFLTYFQNEAQLEKSRLLSDRFSAERPKGSFSTLEIQRTEQGDSAMYLCASSSQGGLSSYKQYFGPGTRLLVL.

The chain joins TRBV29-1 to TRBJ2-5, with 7 bases matching TRBD1. The CDR3 runs to 13 residues. Germline V gene data show CDR1 as SQVTM and CDR2 as ANQGSEA. Germline trimming cut 7 bases from V and 4 bases from J; bases unmatched to any gene: 9. The CDR3 nucleotides read TGCAGCGCCCCGGGACAGTGGACAGAGACCCAGTACTTC. Protein sequence: CSAPGQWTETQYF.

Worth noting for this clonotype: The CDR3 carries no conserved terminal phenylalanine or tryptophan, so it likely arises from a read error. The chain recombines TRBV28 with TRBJ2-7; 7 positions agree with TRBD1. The CDR3 runs 13 residues. Trimming took 4 bases from V and 5 from J; bases not matched to a gene: 5. In germline, CDR1 is MDHEN, CDR2 SYDVKM. CDR3 DNA sequence: TGTGCCAGCAGTTCGACAGGGTATGACGAGCAGTACTCC. It encodes CASSSTGYDEQYS.

A word on this clonotype: It may be a read error: a sequence one base away is much more abundant. V is TRBV7-2 and J is TRBJ1-2, with unresolved D. CDR1 is SGHTA and CDR2 is FQGNSA in the germline V gene. V lost 5 bases and J lost 6, with 13 bases in between. The CDR3 spans 13 residues. This CDR3 reads CTSSPLGSNGYTF. CDR3 DNA sequence: TGTACCAGCAGCCCGTTGGGATCGAATGGCTACACCTTC.

This clonotype was recorded a few times. The rearrangement uses TRBV11-1 and TRBJ2-1; possible D gene TRBD2, 5 bases. V was cut by 5 bases and J by 0 bases, with 14 bases left in between. CDR1 and CDR2 (germline): SGHAT, FQDESV (reference sequence). The CDR3 length is 16 residues. The CDR3 DNA reads as TGTGCCAGCAGCGCCCCGGAGGTCCCCTCCTACAATGAGCAGTTCTTC. Translating gives CASSAPEVPSYNEQFF.

V gene TRBV18 combines with J gene TRBJ2-1; perhaps TRBD2 as D (5 bases). The CDR3 contains 16 residues. Germline V lookup: CDR1 KGHSH, CDR2 LQKENI. V was shortened by 6 bases and J by 0 bases, with 15 bases between the two germline ends. CDR3 coding DNA: TGTGCCAGCTCGGCGCTAGCAGGAAGCTCCTACAATGAGCAGTTCTTC. Translated, it gives CASSALAGSSYNEQFF.

The chain links TRBV5-1 to TRBJ2-1; 11 nucleotides agree with TRBD1. CDR1 and CDR2 from the germline V gene are SGHRS and YFSETQ. The CDR3 contains 14 residues. V was clipped by 7 bases and J by 4 bases; unmatched bases: 4. Written as DNA, the CDR3 is TGCGCCAGCCTCCGGGACAGGGGGTACAATGAGCAGTTCTTC. It codes for CASLRDRGYNEQFF.